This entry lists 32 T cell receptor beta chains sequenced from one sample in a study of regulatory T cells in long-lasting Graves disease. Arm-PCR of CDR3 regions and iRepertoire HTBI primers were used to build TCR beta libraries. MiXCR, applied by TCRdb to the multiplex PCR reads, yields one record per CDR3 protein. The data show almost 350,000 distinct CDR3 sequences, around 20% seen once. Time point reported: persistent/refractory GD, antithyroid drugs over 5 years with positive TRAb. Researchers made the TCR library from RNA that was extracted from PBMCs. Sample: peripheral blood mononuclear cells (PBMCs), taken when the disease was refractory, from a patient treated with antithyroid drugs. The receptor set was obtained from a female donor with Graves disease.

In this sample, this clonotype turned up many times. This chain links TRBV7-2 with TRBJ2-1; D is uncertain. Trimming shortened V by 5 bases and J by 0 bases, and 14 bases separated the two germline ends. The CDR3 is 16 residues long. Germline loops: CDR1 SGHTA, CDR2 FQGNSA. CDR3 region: CASSPRHRTSYNEQFF. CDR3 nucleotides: TGTGCCAGCAGCCCCCGACACCGAACCTCCTACAATGAGCAGTTCTTC.

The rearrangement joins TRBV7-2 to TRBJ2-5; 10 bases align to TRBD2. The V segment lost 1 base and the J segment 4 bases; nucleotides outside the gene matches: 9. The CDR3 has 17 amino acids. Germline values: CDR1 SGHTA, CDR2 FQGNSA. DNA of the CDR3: TGTGCCAGCAGCTTAGTCGTAGCGGGGGGAGTCGGAGAGACCCAGTACTTC. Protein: CASSLVVAGGVGETQYF.

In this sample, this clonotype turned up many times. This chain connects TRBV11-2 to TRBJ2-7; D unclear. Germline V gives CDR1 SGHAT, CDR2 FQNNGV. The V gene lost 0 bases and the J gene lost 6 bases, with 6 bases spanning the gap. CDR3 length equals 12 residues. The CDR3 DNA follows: TGTGCCAGCAGCTTAGAACTGGGCGAGCAGTACTTC. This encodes CASSLELGEQYF.

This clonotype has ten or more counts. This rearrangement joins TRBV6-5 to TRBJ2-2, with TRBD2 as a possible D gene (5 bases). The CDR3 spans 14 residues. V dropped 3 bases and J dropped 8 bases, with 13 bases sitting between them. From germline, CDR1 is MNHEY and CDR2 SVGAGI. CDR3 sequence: CASSYRQWRGELFF. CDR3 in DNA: TGTGCCAGCAGTTATCGCCAGTGGAGGGGGGAGCTGTTTTTT.

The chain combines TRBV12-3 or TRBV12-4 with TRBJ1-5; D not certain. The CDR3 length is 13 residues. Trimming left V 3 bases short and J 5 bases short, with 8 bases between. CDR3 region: CASSFYRDQPQHF. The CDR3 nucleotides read TGTGCCAGCAGTTTTTATAGGGATCAGCCCCAGCATTTT.

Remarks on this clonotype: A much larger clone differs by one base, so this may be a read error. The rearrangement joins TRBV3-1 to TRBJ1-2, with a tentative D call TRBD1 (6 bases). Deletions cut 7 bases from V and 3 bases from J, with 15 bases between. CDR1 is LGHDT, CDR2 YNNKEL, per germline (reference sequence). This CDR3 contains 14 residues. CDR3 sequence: CASIPPGTYYGYTF. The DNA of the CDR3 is TGTGCCAGCATCCCGCCCGGGACATACTATGGCTACACCTTC.

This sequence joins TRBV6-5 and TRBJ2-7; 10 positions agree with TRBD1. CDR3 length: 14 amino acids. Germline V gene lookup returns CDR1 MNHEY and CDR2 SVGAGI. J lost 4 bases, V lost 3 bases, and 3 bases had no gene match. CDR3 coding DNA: TGTGCCAGCAGTTATGGGACAGGGGAGTACGAGCAGTACTTC. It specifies CASSYGTGEYEQYF.

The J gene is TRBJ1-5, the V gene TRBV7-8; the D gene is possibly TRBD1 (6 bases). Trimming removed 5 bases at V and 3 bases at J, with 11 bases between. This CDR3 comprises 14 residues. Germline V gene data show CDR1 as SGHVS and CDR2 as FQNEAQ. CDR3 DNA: TGTGCCAGCAGCATGGGGGCAGTCAATCAGCCCCAGCATTTT. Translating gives CASSMGAVNQPQHF. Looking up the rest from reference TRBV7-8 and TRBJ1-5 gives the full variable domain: GAGVSQSPRYKVAKRGQDVALRCDPISGHVSLFWYQQALGQGPEFLTYFQNEAQLDKSGLPSDRFFAERPEGSVSTLKIQRTQQEDSAVYLCASSMGAVNQPQHFGDGTRLSIL.

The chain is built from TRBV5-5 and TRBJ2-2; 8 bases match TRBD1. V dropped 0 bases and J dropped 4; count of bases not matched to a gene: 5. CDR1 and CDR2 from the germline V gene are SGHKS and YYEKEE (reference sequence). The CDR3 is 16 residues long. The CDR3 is CASSLAGGEVTGELFF. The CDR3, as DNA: TGTGCCAGCAGCTTGGCAGGGGGCGAGGTCACCGGGGAGCTGTTTTTT.

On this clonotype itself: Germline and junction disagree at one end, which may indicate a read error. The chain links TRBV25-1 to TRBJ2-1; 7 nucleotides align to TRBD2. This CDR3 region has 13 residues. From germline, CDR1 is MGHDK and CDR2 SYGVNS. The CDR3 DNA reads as TGTGCCAGCAGTCGACCCGGCCGGGACTACCCGATCTTC. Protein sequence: CASSRPGRDYPIF.

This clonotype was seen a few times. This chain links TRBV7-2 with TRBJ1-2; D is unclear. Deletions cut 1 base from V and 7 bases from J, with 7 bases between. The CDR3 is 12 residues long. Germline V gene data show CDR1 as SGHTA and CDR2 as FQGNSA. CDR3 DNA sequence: TGTGCCAGCAGCTTAGTGCGGGTTGGCTACACCTTC. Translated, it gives CASSLVRVGYTF.

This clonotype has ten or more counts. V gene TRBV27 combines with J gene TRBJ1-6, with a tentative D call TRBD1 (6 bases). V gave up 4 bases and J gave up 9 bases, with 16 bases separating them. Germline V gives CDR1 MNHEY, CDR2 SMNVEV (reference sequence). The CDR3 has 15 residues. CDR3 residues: CASSSSRDKGSPLHF. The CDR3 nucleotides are TGTGCCAGCAGTTCGAGCCGGGACAAAGGTTCACCCCTCCACTTT.

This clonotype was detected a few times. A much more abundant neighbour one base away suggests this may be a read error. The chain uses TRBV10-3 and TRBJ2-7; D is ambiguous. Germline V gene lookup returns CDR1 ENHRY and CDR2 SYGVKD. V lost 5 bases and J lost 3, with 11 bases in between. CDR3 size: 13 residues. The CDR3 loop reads CAISYGPGYEQYF. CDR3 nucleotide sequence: TGTGCCATCAGTTACGGGCCAGGCTACGAGCAGTACTTC.

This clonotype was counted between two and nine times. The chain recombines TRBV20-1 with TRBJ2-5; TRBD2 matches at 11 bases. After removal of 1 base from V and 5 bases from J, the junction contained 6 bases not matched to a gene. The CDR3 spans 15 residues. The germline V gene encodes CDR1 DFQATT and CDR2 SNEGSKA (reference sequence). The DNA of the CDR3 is TGCAGTGCTAGAGCTAGCGGGGGGCCCTGGGAGACCCAGTACTTC. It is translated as CSARASGGPWETQYF.

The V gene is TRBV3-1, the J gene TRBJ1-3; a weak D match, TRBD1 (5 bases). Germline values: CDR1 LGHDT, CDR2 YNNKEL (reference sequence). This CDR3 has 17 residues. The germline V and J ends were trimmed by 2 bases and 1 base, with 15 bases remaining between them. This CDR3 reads CASSQPSRQWSGNTIYF. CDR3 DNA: TGTGCCAGCAGCCAACCATCGCGACAGTGGTCTGGAAACACCATATATTTT.

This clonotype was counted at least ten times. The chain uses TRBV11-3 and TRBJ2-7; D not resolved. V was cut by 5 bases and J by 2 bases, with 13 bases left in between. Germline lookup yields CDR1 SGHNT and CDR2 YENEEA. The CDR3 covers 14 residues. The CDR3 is CASSQKRTPYEQYF. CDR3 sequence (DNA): TGTGCCAGCAGCCAAAAGAGGACCCCCTACGAGCAGTACTTC.

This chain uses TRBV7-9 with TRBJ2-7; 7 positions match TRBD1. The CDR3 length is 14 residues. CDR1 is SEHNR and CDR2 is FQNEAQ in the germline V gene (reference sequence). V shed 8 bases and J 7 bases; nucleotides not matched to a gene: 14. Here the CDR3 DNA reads TGTGCCAGCGGCTCGGACAGGCGAAGTGGAGAGCAGTACTTC. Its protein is CASGSDRRSGEQYF.

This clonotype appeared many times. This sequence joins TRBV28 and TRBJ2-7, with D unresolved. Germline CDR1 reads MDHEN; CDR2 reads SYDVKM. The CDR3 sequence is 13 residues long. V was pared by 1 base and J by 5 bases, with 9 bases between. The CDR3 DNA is TGTGCCAGCAGTTTATACACCGGCGACGAGCAGTACTTC. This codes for CASSLYTGDEQYF.

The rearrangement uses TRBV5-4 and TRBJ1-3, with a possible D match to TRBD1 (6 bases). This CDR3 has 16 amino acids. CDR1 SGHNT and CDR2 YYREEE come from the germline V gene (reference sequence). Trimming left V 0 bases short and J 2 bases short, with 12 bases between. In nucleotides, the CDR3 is TGTGCCAGCAGCTTGGCCACGAGGGGGACTGGAAACACCATATATTTT. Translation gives CASSLATRGTGNTIYF. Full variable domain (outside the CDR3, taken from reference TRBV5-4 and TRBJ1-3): ETGVTQSPTHLIKTRGQQVTLRCSSQSGHNTVSWYQQALGQGPQFIFQYYREEENGRGNFPPRFSGLQFPNYSSELNVNALELDDSALYLCASSLATRGTGNTIYFGEGSWLTVV.

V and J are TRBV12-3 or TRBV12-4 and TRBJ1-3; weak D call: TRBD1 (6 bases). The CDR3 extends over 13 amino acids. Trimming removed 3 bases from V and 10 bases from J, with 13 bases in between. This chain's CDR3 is CASSFTGRETIYF. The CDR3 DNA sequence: TGTGCCAGCAGTTTTACAGGGCGGGAGACCATATATTTT.

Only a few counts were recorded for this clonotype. CDR3 nucleotides: TGTGCCATCAAAGGGACACAAGAGACCCAGTACTTC. It is translated as CAIKGTQETQYF. The chain employs TRBV10-3 and TRBJ2-5, with a tentative D call TRBD1 (6 bases). CDR3 length: 12 residues. Germline-derived CDR1 and CDR2 are ENHRY and SYGVKD. Trimming took off 7 bases at V and 2 bases at J, with 8 bases between the two ends.

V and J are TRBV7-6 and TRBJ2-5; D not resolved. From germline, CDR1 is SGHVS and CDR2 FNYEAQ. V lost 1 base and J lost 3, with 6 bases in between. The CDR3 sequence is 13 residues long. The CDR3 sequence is CASSLDSEETQYF. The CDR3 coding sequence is TGTGCCAGCAGCTTAGACAGTGAAGAGACCCAGTACTTC. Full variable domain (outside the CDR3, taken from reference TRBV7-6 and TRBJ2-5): GAGVSQSPRYKVTKRGQDVALRCDPISGHVSLYWYRQALGQGPEFLTYFNYEAQQDKSGLPNDRFSAERPEGSISTLTIQRTEQRDSAMYRCASSLDSEETQYFGPGTRLLVL.

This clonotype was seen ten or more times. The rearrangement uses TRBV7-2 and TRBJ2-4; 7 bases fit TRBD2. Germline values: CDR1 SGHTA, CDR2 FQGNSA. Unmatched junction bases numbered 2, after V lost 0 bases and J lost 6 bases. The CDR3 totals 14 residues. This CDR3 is CASSLARGGNIQYF. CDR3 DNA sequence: TGTGCCAGCAGCTTAGCGCGCGGGGGAAACATTCAGTACTTC.

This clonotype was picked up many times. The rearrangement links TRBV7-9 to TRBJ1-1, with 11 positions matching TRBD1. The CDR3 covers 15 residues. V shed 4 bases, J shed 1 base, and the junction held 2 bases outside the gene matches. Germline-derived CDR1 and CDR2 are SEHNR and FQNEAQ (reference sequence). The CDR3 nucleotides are TGTGCCAGCAGCTGGGACAGGGGGAGGAACACTGAAGCTTTCTTT. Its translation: CASSWDRGRNTEAFF.

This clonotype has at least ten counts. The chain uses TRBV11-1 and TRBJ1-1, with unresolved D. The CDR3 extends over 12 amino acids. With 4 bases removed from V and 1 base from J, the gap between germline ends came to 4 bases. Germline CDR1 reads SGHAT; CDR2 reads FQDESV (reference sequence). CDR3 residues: CASSYQNTEAFF. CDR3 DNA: TGTGCCAGCAGCTATCAGAACACTGAAGCTTTCTTT.

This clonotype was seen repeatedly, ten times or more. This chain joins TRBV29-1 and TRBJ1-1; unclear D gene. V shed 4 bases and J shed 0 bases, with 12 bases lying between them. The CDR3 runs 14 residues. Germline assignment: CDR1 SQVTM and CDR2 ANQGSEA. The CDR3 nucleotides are TGCAGCGTTGGGAGGTTACTTATGAACACTGAAGCTTTCTTT. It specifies CSVGRLLMNTEAFF.

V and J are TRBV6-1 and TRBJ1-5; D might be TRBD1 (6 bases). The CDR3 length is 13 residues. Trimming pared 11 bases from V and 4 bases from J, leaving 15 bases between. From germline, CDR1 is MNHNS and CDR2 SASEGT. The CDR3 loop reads CALQGSGNQPQHF. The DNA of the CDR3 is TGTGCCCTCCAGGGGTCTGGGAATCAGCCCCAGCATTTT.

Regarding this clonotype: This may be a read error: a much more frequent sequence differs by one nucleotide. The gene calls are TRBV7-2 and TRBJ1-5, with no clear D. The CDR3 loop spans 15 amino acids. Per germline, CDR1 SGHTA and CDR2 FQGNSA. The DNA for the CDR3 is TGTGCCAGCTGCTTAGCGCTGGCAGGCAATCAGCCCCAGCATTTT. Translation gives CASCLALAGNQPQHF.

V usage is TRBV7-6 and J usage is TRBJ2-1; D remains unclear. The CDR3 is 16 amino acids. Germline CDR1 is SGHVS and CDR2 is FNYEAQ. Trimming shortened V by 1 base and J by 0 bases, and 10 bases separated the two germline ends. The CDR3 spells CASSLGADSSYNEQFF. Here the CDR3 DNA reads TGTGCCAGCAGCTTAGGGGCGGATAGCTCCTACAATGAGCAGTTCTTC.

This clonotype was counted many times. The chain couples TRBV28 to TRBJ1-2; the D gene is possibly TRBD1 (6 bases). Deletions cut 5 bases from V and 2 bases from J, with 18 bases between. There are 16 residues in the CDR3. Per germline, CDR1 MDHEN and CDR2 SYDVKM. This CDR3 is CASSPYWGPINYGYTF. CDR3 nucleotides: TGTGCCAGCAGTCCCTATTGGGGGCCGATCAACTATGGCTACACCTTC.

As DNA, the CDR3 is TGCGCCAGCAGACTTAGGGGAGCCGAGGAGCTGTTTTTT. Translated, it gives CASRLRGAEELFF. V gene TRBV5-1 combines with J gene TRBJ2-2; D is possibly TRBD1 or TRBD2 (5 bases each). Trimming shortened V by 5 bases and J by 10 bases, and 15 bases separated the two germline ends. Germline V CDR1 and CDR2: SGHRS, YFSETQ. This CDR3 comprises 13 residues. Together with reference TRBV5-1 and TRBJ2-2, the CDR3 gives the full variable domain: KAGVTQTPRYLIKTRGQQVTLSCSPISGHRSVSWYQQTPGQGLQFLFEYFSETQRNKGNFPGRFSGRQFSNSRSEMNVSTLELGDSALYLCASRLRGAEELFFGEGSRLTVL.

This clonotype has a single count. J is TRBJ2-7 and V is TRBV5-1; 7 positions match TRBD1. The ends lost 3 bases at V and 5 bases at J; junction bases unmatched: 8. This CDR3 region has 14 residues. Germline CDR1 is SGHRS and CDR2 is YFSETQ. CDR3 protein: CASSYRQGGDEQYF. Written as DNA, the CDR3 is TGCGCCAGCAGCTACCGACAGGGTGGAGACGAGCAGTACTTC.